These 17 T cell receptor beta chains originate from one sample sequenced in a study of blood T cell repertoires in COVID-19. Generated by immunoSEQ multiplex PCR, the TCRdb table keeps only in-frame clones and is missing some. The data contain 110,000 or so clones, under 80% of them singletons. Sequenced material: peripheral blood. The receptors here all came from a woman in her sixties or seventies with acute or convalescent COVID-19.

This chain links TRBV30 with TRBJ1-4, with D maybe TRBD1 (6 bases). V gave up 1 base and J gave up 7 bases, with 16 bases separating them. Germline lookup yields CDR1 GTSNPN and CDR2 SVGIG (reference sequence). The CDR3 extends over 15 amino acids. CDR3 sequence reads: CAWSAPTGEGEKLFF. Here the CDR3 DNA reads TGTGCCTGGAGTGCCCCGACAGGTGAAGGTGAAAAACTGTTTTTT.

This rearrangement joins TRBV28 to TRBJ1-3; D is undetermined. V was cut by 5 bases and J by 0 bases, with 14 bases left in between. The CDR3 runs to 16 residues. Germline values: CDR1 MDHEN, CDR2 SYDVKM. Here the CDR3 reads CASSQSRSTSGNTIYF. The CDR3 DNA sequence: TGTGCCAGCAGTCAATCCCGGTCTACCTCTGGAAACACCATATATTTT.

This clone was observed a few times. The chain is built from TRBV10-1 and TRBJ1-1; D remains unclear. CDR3 size: 13 residues. Germline CDR1 is WNHNN and CDR2 is SYGVQD (reference sequence). The V end lost 5 bases, the J end lost 1 base, and 8 bases lay between the germline ends. CDR3 coding DNA: TGCGCCAGCAGTAGGCAGGAGAACACTGAAGCTTTCTTT. Its protein is CASSRQENTEAFF.

The chain employs TRBV18 and TRBJ1-2; 9 nucleotides match TRBD1. The V segment lost 3 bases and the J segment 7 bases; nucleotides outside the gene matches: 9. Germline V lookup: CDR1 KGHSH, CDR2 LQKENI. This CDR3 contains 15 residues. The CDR3 sequence: CASSPNRGTGSGYTF. The CDR3 DNA sequence: TGTGCCAGCTCACCCAACAGGGGGACAGGGTCTGGCTACACCTTC.

This chain links TRBV7-8 with TRBJ2-5; 10 bases agree with TRBD2. CDR1 and CDR2 (germline): SGHVS, FQNEAQ. V lost 5 bases to trimming and J lost 2 bases; unmatched junction nucleotides: 17. The CDR3 has 19 residues. This CDR3 is CASSQSRRASGGPQETQYF. For the CDR3, the DNA is TGTGCCAGCAGCCAGAGTCGGAGGGCTAGCGGGGGACCACAAGAGACCCAGTACTTC. The variable domain in full, with the rest retrieved from reference TRBV7-8 and TRBJ2-5, is GAGVSQSPRYKVAKRGQDVALRCDPISGHVSLFWYQQALGQGPEFLTYFQNEAQLDKSGLPSDRFFAERPEGSVSTLKIQRTQQEDSAVYLCASSQSRRASGGPQETQYFGPGTRLLVL.

The gene calls are TRBV6-5 and TRBJ1-2; D perhaps matches TRBD1 (6 bases). Germline V lookup: CDR1 MNHEY, CDR2 SVGAGI. V was clipped by 3 bases and J by 2 bases, with 7 bases between them. The CDR3 loop spans 13 amino acids. The DNA for the CDR3 is TGTGCCAGCAGTTATGGGGGCAACTATGGCTACACCTTC. It yields the protein CASSYGGNYGYTF.

This clone was picked up a small number of times. This chain's CDR3 is CASSLEAGQPQHF. For the CDR3, the DNA is TGTGCCAGCAGCTTAGAGGCGGGTCAGCCCCAGCATTTT. V and J are TRBV7-8 and TRBJ1-5; D not resolved. Germline V gene data show CDR1 as SGHVS and CDR2 as FQNEAQ. Trimming took off 1 base at V and 6 bases at J, with 7 bases between the two ends. The CDR3 has 13 amino acids.

There are many counts of this clone. In DNA form, the CDR3 reads TGTGCCAGCAGCCCAGACGACAGGGACCCCAGGTGGTCCTACAATGAGCAGTTCTTC. It specifies CASSPDDRDPRWSYNEQFF. The chain has TRBV9 and TRBJ2-1; the match to TRBD1 covers 7 bases. The CDR3 length is 19 residues. Germline loops: CDR1 SGDLS, CDR2 YYNGEE. J lost 1 base, V lost 4 bases, and 17 bases had no gene match.

The sample holds one count of this clone. The chain recombines TRBV5-4 with TRBJ1-1; a possible D gene is TRBD1 (6 bases). Trimming removed 0 bases at V and 1 base at J, with 10 bases between. Per germline, CDR1 SGHNT and CDR2 YYREEE (reference sequence). The CDR3 spans 15 residues. CDR3 nucleotides: TGTGCCAGCAGCTTGGAGTTACAGGGGAACACTGAAGCTTTCTTT. It yields the protein CASSLELQGNTEAFF.

CDR3 protein: CASSIAGGGAYEQYF. The CDR3 DNA reads as TGTGCCAGTAGTATAGCCGGCGGGGGGGCCTACGAGCAGTACTTC. The chain is built from TRBV19 and TRBJ2-7, with 9 bases lining up with TRBD2. With V trimmed by 1 base and J by 2 bases, 3 bases remained unmatched. CDR1 and CDR2 (germline): LNHDA, SQIVND (reference sequence). This CDR3 region has 15 residues.

The chain joins TRBV3-1 (or the pseudogene TRBV3-2) to TRBJ2-5; 7 nucleotides match TRBD2. CDR1 and CDR2 from the germline V gene are LGHDT and YNNKEL (reference sequence). J lost 6 bases, V lost 0 bases, and 7 bases had no gene match. This CDR3 comprises 15 residues. CDR3: CASSQDSTSVKTQYF. DNA of the CDR3: TGTGCCAGCAGCCAAGATAGTACTAGCGTTAAGACCCAGTACTTC.

This chain uses TRBV5-4 with TRBJ2-5; 8 bases line up with TRBD2. The CDR3 is 15 amino acids. V trimming: 5 bases; J trimming: 2 bases; junction bases outside the gene matches: 8. In germline, CDR1 is SGHNT, CDR2 YYREEE (reference sequence). This chain's CDR3 is CASRFQRGSQETQYF. Written as DNA, the CDR3 is TGTGCCAGCAGATTTCAGCGGGGGTCACAAGAGACCCAGTACTTC.

The gene calls are TRBV28 and TRBJ2-1; TRBD2 aligns across 11 bases. The CDR3 runs 19 residues. The ends lost 0 bases at V and 0 bases at J; junction bases unmatched: 7. CDR1 and CDR2 from the germline V gene are MDHEN and SYDVKM. The CDR3 reads CASSLWGTSGVGSYNEQFF. In DNA form, the CDR3 reads TGTGCCAGCAGTTTATGGGGGACTAGCGGCGTCGGCTCCTACAATGAGCAGTTCTTC.

The rearrangement links TRBV27 to TRBJ2-1; possible D gene TRBD2, 5 bases. There are 13 residues in the CDR3. Trimming stripped 2 bases from V and 9 bases from J, with 11 bases between. Germline V CDR1 and CDR2: MNHEY, SMNVEV (reference sequence). The CDR3 coding sequence is TGTGCCAGCAGTTTACCCGGGGTCGTTGAGCAGTTCTTC. Protein sequence: CASSLPGVVEQFF.

This clone was seen once. The chain joins TRBV29-1 to TRBJ2-5, with TRBD1 matching 7 bases. The CDR3 has 14 residues. The germline V gene encodes CDR1 SQVTM and CDR2 ANQGSEA. V lost 8 bases and J lost 5; bases outside the gene matches: 14. CDR3 loop: CSLRRTGVRETQYF. The CDR3 DNA sequence: TGCAGCCTAAGAAGAACAGGGGTTCGGGAGACCCAGTACTTC.

The chain carries TRBV28 and TRBJ1-1; D is perhaps TRBD1 (5 bases). The V gene's germline CDR1 is MDHEN and CDR2 SYDVKM. The CDR3 spans 15 residues. V lost 4 bases to trimming and J lost 1 base, with 13 bases between them. CDR3 loop: CASSSPGRGNTEAFF. As DNA, the CDR3 is TGTGCCAGCAGTTCACCAGGGCGGGGGAACACTGAAGCTTTCTTT.

This chain links TRBV7-2 with TRBJ2-7; D is uncertain. Germline V CDR1 and CDR2: SGHTA, FQGNSA. V dropped 5 bases and J dropped 4 bases, with 9 bases sitting between them. This CDR3 spans 12 amino acids. The CDR3 DNA is TGTGCCAGCAGCCTAACCCGGTACGAGCAGTACTTC. Protein: CASSLTRYEQYF.